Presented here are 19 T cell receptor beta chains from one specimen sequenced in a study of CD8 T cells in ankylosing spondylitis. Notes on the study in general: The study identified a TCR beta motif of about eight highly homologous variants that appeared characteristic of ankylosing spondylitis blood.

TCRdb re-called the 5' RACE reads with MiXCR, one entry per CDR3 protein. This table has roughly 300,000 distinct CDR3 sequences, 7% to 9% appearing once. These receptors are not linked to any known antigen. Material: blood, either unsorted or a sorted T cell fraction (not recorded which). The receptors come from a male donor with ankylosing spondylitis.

The CDR3 sequence: CASRVEAHSSYEQYF. The DNA of the CDR3 is TGTGCCAGCAGGGTTGAGGCCCACAGCTCCTACGAGCAGTACTTC. The J gene is TRBJ2-7, the V gene TRBV12-3 or TRBV12-4; D remains ambiguous. Trimming pared 6 bases from V and 0 bases from J, leaving 15 bases between. CDR3 size: 15 residues.

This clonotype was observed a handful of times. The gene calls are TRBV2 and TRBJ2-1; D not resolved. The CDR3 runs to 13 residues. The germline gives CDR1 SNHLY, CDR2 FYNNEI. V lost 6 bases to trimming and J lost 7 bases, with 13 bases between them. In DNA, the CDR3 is TGTGCCAGCAGAGATGGATGGCCGAATGAGCAGTTCTTC. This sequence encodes CASRDGWPNEQFF.

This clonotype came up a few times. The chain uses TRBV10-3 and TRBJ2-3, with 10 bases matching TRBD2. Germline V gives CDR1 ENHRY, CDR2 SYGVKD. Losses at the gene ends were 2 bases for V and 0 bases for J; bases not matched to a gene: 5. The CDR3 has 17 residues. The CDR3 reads CAISEPRTSGSTDTQYF. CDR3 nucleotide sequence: TGTGCCATCAGTGAGCCTCGGACTAGCGGAAGCACAGATACGCAGTATTTT.

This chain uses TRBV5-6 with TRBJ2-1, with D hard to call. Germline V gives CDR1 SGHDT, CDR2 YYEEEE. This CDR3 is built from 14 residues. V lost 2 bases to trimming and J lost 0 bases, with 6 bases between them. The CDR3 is CASSFGSSYNEQFF. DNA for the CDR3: TGTGCCAGCAGCTTTGGCAGCTCCTACAATGAGCAGTTCTTC.

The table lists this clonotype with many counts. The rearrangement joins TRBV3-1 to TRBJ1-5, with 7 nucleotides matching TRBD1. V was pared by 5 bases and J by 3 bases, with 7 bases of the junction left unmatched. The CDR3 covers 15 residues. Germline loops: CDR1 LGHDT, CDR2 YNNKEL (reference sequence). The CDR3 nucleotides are TGTGCCAGCAGCGACAGGGTTTCTGACAATCAGCCCCAGCATTTT. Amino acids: CASSDRVSDNQPQHF.

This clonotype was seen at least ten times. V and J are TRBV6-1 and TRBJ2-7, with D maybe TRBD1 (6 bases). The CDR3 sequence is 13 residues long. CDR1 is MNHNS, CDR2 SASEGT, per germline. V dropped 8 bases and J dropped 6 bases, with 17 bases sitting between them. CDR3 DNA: TGTGCCAGCTACGACCTTACAGGGACCGAGCAGTACTTC. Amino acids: CASYDLTGTEQYF.

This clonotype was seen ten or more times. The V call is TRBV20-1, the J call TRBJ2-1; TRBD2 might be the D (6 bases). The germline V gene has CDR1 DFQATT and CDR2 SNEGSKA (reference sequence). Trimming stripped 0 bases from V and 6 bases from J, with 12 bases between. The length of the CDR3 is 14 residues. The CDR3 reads CSARDLRERNEQFF. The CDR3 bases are TGCAGTGCTAGAGATCTGCGGGAACGCAATGAGCAGTTCTTC.

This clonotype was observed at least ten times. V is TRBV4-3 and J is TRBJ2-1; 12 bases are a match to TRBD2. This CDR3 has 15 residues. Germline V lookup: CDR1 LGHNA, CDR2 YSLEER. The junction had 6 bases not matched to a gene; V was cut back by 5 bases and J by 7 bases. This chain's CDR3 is CASSAQTSGSNEQFF. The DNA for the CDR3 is TGCGCCAGCAGCGCTCAGACTAGCGGGAGTAATGAGCAGTTCTTC.

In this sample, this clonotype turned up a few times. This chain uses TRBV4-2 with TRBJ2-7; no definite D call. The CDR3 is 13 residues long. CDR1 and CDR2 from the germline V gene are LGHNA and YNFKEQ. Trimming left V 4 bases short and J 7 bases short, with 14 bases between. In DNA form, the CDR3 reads TGTGCCAGCAGCCTGCCAGCGCTGGGGGAGCAGTACTTC. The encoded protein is CASSLPALGEQYF.

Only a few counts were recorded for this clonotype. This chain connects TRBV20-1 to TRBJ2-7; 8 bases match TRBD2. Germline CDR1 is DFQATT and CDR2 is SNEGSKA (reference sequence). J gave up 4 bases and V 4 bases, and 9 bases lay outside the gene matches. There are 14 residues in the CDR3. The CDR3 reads CSANGGLAFYEQYF. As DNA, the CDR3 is TGCAGTGCTAACGGAGGACTAGCATTTTACGAGCAGTACTTC.

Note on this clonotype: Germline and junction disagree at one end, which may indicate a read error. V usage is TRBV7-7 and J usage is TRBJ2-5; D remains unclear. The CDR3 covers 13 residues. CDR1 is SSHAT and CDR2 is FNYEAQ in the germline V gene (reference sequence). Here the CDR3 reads CASSFKQQETQYF. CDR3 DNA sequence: TGTGCTAGCAGCTTCAAACAGCAAGAGACCCAGTACTTC.

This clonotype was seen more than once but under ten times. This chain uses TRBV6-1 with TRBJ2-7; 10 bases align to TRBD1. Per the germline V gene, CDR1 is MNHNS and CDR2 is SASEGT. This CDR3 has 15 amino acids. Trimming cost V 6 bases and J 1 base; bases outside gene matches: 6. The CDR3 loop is CASSQTGGASYEQYF. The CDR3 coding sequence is TGTGCCAGCAGCCAGACAGGGGGCGCTTCCTACGAGCAGTACTTC.

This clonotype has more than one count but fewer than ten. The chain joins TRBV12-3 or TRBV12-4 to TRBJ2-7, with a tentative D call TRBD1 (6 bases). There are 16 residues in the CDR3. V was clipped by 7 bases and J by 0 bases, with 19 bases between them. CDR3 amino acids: CASTRGGFGSSYEQYF. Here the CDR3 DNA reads TGTGCCAGCACCCGAGGGGGTTTTGGAAGCTCCTACGAGCAGTACTTC.

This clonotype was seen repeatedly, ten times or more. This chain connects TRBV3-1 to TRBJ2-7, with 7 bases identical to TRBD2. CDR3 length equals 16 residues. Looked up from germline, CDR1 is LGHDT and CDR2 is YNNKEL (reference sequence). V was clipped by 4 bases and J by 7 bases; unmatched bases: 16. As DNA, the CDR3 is TGTGCCAGCAGCCGGGGAGGGCCGGAGGAGTCTTTTGAGCAGTACTTC. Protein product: CASSRGGPEESFEQYF.

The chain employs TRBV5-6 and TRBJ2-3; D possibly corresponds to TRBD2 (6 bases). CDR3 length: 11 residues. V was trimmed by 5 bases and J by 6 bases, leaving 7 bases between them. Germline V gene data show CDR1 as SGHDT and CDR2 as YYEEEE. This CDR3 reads CASRLADTQYF. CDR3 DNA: TGTGCCAGCAGACTAGCCGATACGCAGTATTTT.

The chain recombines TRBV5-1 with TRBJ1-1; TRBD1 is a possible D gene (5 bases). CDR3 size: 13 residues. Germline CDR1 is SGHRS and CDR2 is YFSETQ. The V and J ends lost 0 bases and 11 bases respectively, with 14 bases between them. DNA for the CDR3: TGCGCCAGCAGCTTGGCAGGGACCGGGGCCGCTTTCTTT. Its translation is CASSLAGTGAAFF. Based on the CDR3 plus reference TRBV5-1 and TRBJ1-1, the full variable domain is KAGVTQTPRYLIKTRGQQVTLSCSPISGHRSVSWYQQTPGQGLQFLFEYFSETQRNKGNFPGRFSGRQFSNSRSEMNVSTLELGDSALYLCASSLAGTGAAFFGQGTRLTVV.

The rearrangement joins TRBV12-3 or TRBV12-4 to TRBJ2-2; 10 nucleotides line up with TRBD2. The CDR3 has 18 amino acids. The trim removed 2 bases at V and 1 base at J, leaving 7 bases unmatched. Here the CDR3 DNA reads TGTGCCAGCAGTTTACTAGCGGGAGTCATCTTGAACACCGGGGAGCTGTTTTTT. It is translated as CASSLLAGVILNTGELFF.

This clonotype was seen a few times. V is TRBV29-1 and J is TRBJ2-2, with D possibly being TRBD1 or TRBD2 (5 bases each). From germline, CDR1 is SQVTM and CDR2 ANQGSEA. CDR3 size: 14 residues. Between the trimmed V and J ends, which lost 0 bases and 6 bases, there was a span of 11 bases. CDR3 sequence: CSVEEGEFPGELFF. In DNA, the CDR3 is TGCAGCGTTGAAGAGGGGGAGTTCCCCGGGGAGCTGTTTTTT.

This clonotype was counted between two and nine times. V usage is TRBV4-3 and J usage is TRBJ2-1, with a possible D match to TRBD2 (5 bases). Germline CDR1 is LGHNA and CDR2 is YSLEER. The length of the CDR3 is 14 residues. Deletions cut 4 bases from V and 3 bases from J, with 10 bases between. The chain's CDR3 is CASSPVGVYNEQFF. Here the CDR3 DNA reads TGCGCCAGCAGCCCAGTCGGGGTCTACAATGAGCAGTTCTTC.